This is a list of T cell receptor beta chains from one sample in a study of blood T cell repertoires in COVID-19. Repertoires were generated with immunoSEQ multiplex PCR, while TCRdb's copy carries only in-frame clones and drops some. The top ten hold over 3.5% of the sample, which has approximately 98,000 clones, approximately 81% seen once. The sequenced sample consisted of peripheral blood. The receptors here all came from a man aged 55-75 years with acute or convalescent COVID-19. The CDR3 runs from the conserved cysteine through the conserved F or W. Fields, in order: J gene, V gene, D gene, clone size, CDR3 protein, CDR3 DNA. A D gene is named only where the DNA matches it firmly. Rows give clone size only sometimes, using once, few, many, or a class for an expanded clone.

TRBJ1-2 | TRBV9 | NA | NA | CASSKEGNYGYTF | TGTGCCAGCAGCAAAGAGGGTAACTATGGCTACACCTTC
TRBJ2-3 | TRBV27 | TRBD1 | NA | CASSLYRGAGTDTQYF | TGTGCCAGCAGTTTATACAGGGGTGCTGGCACAGATACGCAGTATTTT
TRBJ1-2 | TRBV28 | NA | NA | CASSWTAPNYGYTF | TGTGCCAGCAGCTGGACAGCCCCTAACTATGGCTACACCTTC
TRBJ1-1 | TRBV11-2 | NA | NA | CASSLDPGTTEAFF | TGTGCCAGCAGCTTAGACCCGGGAACCACTGAAGCTTTCTTT
TRBJ2-1 | TRBV7-8 | TRBD2 | NA | CASSFNSVAGGSNEQFF | TGTGCCAGCAGCTTTAATTCGGTAGCGGGAGGGAGCAATGAGCAGTTCTTC
TRBJ1-4 | TRBV14 | TRBD1 | NA | CASSPLGQGRRSEKLFF | TGTGCCAGCAGCCCCCTCGGACAGGGTAGGAGGAGTGAAAAACTGTTTTTT
TRBJ2-7 | TRBV5-1 | NA | NA | CASSRDSSSYEQYF | TGCGCCAGCAGCCGCGACTCGAGCTCCTACGAGCAGTACTTC
TRBJ2-2 | TRBV4-3 | TRBD2 | NA | CASSQRAGGGTGELFF | TGCGCCAGCAGCCAAAGAGCGGGAGGGGGCACCGGGGAGCTGTTTTTT
TRBJ1-3 | TRBV18 | NA | NA | CASSGGAATYSGNTIYF | TGTGCCAGCTCAGGAGGGGCAGCGACCTACTCTGGAAACACCATATATTTT
TRBJ1-2 | TRBV10-1 | TRBD1 | once | CASSDDRVHGYTF | TGCGCCAGCAGTGATGACAGGGTGCATGGCTACACCTTC
TRBJ1-2 | TRBV30 | NA | NA | CAWSVSLQGYGYTF | TGTGCCTGGAGTGTTTCCCTGCAGGGCTATGGCTACACCTTC
TRBJ2-1 | TRBV4-3 | TRBD2 | NA | CASSTSGREVYNEQFF | TGCGCCAGCAGCACCTCCGGGCGGGAGGTCTACAATGAGCAGTTCTTC
TRBJ1-1 | TRBV19 | TRBD1 | NA | CATDDPGQKNTEAFF | TGTGCCACCGATGACCCGGGACAGAAAAACACTGAAGCTTTCTTT
TRBJ2-2 | TRBV30 | NA | NA | CAWSPLVPGELFF | TGTGCCTGGAGCCCTCTAGTCCCCGGGGAGCTGTTTTTT
TRBJ1-4 | TRBV4-3 | NA | NA | CASSQDLGGGLINEKLFF | TGCGCCAGCAGCCAAGATTTGGGTGGGGGACTTATAAATGAAAAACTGTTTTTT
TRBJ2-1 | TRBV2 | TRBD2 | NA | CASSESRGGPNEQFF | TGTGCCAGCAGTGAATCTCGCGGGGGACCCAATGAGCAGTTCTTC
TRBJ1-3 | TRBV30 | TRBD1 | NA | CACQTGTSGNTIYF | TGTGCCTGCCAGACAGGGACCTCTGGAAACACCATATATTTT
TRBJ1-3 | TRBV30 | NA | once | CAWSELGNTIYF | TGTGCCTGGAGTGAACTGGGAAACACCATATATTTT
TRBJ1-2 | TRBV6-5 | TRBD1 | NA | CASRGQVPNYGYTF | TGTGCCAGCAGGGGACAGGTTCCTAACTATGGCTACACCTTC
TRBJ2-3 | TRBV6-1 | TRBD1 | NA | CASSEPGQETDTQYF | TGTGCCAGCAGTGAACCGGGACAGGAGACAGATACGCAGTATTTT
TRBJ2-5 | TRBV27 | TRBD2 | NA | CASRASGGGETQYF | TGTGCCAGCAGGGCGTCGGGGGGGGGAGAGACCCAGTACTTC
TRBJ1-2 | TRBV28 | NA | NA | CASSARSGNYGYTF | TGTGCCAGCAGTGCTCGATCAGGGAACTATGGCTACACCTTC
TRBJ2-1 | TRBV10-3 | NA | NA | CAISESGGGAVYNEQFF | TGTGCCATCAGTGAGTCGGGAGGAGGGGCAGTGTACAATGAGCAGTTCTTC
TRBJ1-4 | TRBV23-1 | NA | NA | CASSQSGGNNEKLFF | TGCGCCAGCAGTCAATCGGGGGGTAATAATGAAAAACTGTTTTTT
TRBJ1-5 | TRBV30 | NA | once | CAWNLGGASNQPQHF | TGTGCCTGGAACTTGGGAGGGGCCAGCAATCAGCCCCAGCATTTT
TRBJ2-3 | TRBV24-1 | TRBD2 | NA | CATSDLPGTSGIVADTQYF | TGTGCCACCAGTGACCTACCCGGGACTAGCGGGATAGTGGCAGATACGCAGTATTTT
TRBJ2-5 | TRBV5-4 | NA | NA | CASSHTQGVEETQYF | TGTGCCAGCAGTCATACACAGGGAGTCGAAGAGACCCAGTACTTC
TRBJ2-2 | TRBV6-5 | NA | NA | CASSYRTISGELFF | TGTGCCAGCAGTTACCGAACAATCTCCGGGGAGCTGTTTTTT
TRBJ1-1 | TRBV7-9 | NA | NA | CASSFSSGANTEAFF | TGTGCCAGCAGCTTCTCCTCAGGGGCGAACACTGAAGCTTTCTTT
TRBJ2-5 | TRBV12-5 | NA | NA | CASAYKETQYF | TGTGCTAGTGCCTATAAAGAGACCCAGTACTTC
TRBJ2-6 | TRBV19 | TRBD1 | NA | CASTIQGHGANVLTF | TGTGCCAGTACCATACAGGGGCATGGGGCCAACGTCCTGACTTTC
TRBJ1-5 | TRBV29-1 | NA | NA | CSVSDSRLNQPQHF | TGCAGCGTGTCGGACAGCAGACTAAATCAGCCCCAGCATTTT
TRBJ2-1 | TRBV5-1 | NA | NA | CASSPDSPSYNEQFF | TGCGCCAGCAGCCCCGACAGCCCTTCCTACAATGAGCAGTTCTTC
TRBJ1-3 | TRBV9 | NA | NA | CASSVRGGNTIYF | TGTGCCAGCAGCGTTAGGGGGGGAAACACCATATATTTT
TRBJ2-1 | TRBV11-2 | NA | NA | CASSLYSSYNEQFF | TGTGCCAGCAGCTTATACAGCTCCTACAATGAGCAGTTCTTC
TRBJ2-1 | TRBV6-2/TRBV6-3 | NA | NA | CASSYSFEYNEQFF | TGTGCCAGCAGTTACTCGTTTGAGTACAATGAGCAGTTCTTC
TRBJ1-6 | TRBV19 | TRBD1 | NA | CASSIKGQDSYYNSPLHF | TGTGCCAGTAGTATAAAGGGACAGGACTCATACTATAATTCACCCCTCCACTTT
TRBJ2-5 | TRBV6-1 | TRBD2 | NA | CASSDLAGALQETQYF | TGTGCCAGCAGTGACCTAGCGGGGGCCCTCCAAGAGACCCAGTACTTC
TRBJ2-3 | TRBV5-1 | TRBD2 | NA | CASSGAGGVTDTQYF | TGCGCCAGCAGCGGAGCGGGGGGGGTCACAGATACGCAGTATTTT
TRBJ1-1 | TRBV19 | TRBD1 | NA | CASSQSRDSQEAFF | TGTGCCAGTAGTCAAAGTCGGGACAGTCAAGAAGCTTTCTTT
TRBJ1-2 | TRBV24-1 | TRBD1 | few | CATSETGVGGYTF | TGTGCCACCAGTGAAACAGGGGTGGGTGGCTACACCTTC
TRBJ2-3 | TRBV5-1 | NA | NA | CASSALLGDTQYF | TGCGCCAGCAGCGCCTTGCTCGGGGATACGCAGTATTTT
TRBJ2-5 | TRBV7-9 | NA | NA | CASTLGTSTETQYF | TGTGCCAGCACCTTGGGGACATCTACAGAGACCCAGTACTTC
TRBJ1-3 | TRBV3-1/TRBV3-2 | NA | NA | CASSQDQGGRNTIYF | TGTGCCAGCAGCCAAGATCAGGGAGGGAGAAACACCATATATTTT
TRBJ1-6 | TRBV30 | TRBD1 | NA | CAWSTGQGHSPLHF | TGTGCCTGGAGTACGGGACAGGGGCATTCACCCCTCCACTTT
TRBJ1-1 | TRBV19 | TRBD1 | NA | CASSIYRDRGNTEAFF | TGTGCCAGTAGTATTTACCGGGACAGGGGGAACACTGAAGCTTTCTTT
TRBJ1-1 | TRBV7-2 | NA | NA | CASRFTGYTEAFF | TGTGCCAGCAGATTTACAGGGTACACTGAAGCTTTCTTT
TRBJ2-5 | TRBV21-1 | NA | few | CASSKRLAGGALTQYF | TGTGCCAGCAGCAAAAGACTAGCGGGAGGGGCACTGACCCAGTACTTC
TRBJ1-1 | TRBV27 | NA | NA | CASSLSIQPNTEAFF | TGTGCCAGCAGTTTATCGATACAGCCGAACACTGAAGCTTTCTTT
TRBJ2-2 | TRBV5-1 | NA | NA | CASSVQHTGELFF | TGCGCCAGCAGCGTACAGCATACCGGGGAGCTGTTTTTT
TRBJ1-5 | TRBV10-2 | NA | once | CASSDGTSSNQPQHF | TGCGCCAGCAGTGATGGCACCTCGAGCAATCAGCCCCAGCATTTT
TRBJ1-2 | TRBV7-9 | NA | few | CATTGLVGADGGYTF | TGTGCCACCACGGGGTTGGTGGGGGCGGATGGTGGCTACACCTTC
TRBJ1-2 | TRBV5-4 | TRBD1 | NA | CASSPMTGGDYGYTF | TGTGCCAGCAGCCCAATGACAGGGGGCGACTATGGCTACACCTTC
TRBJ2-1 | TRBV28 | NA | NA | CASSSIVWSSYNEQFF | TGTGCCAGCAGTTCCATCGTCTGGAGCTCCTACAATGAGCAGTTCTTC
TRBJ2-2 | TRBV7-2 | NA | NA | CASSLDGNTGELFF | TGTGCCAGCAGCTTAGACGGGAACACCGGGGAGCTGTTTTTT
TRBJ2-4 | TRBV19 | TRBD1 | NA | CASSIQLGQQNIQYF | TGTGCCAGTAGTATTCAATTGGGACAGCAAAACATTCAGTACTTC
TRBJ2-5 | TRBV11-2 | TRBD2 | NA | CASSLEMAGGETQYF | TGTGCCAGCAGCTTAGAAATGGCGGGGGGAGAGACCCAGTACTTC